The entry below describes one T cell receptor beta chain. Data came from immunoSEQ multiplex PCR; TCRdb stores just in-frame clones and leaves some out. The repertoire holds 15,000 to 25,000 clones, 80% to 90% seen once, with 51% in the top ten. Regarding treatment: randomized to nivolumab then ipilimumab (arm A) or the reverse (arm B). This sample stems from a study of sequential checkpoint blockade in melanoma. CDR1 and CDR2 from the germline V gene are DFQATT and SNEGSKA (reference sequence). The germline V and J ends were trimmed by 5 bases and 5 bases, with 10 bases remaining between them. The CDR3 has 11 amino acids.

This material consisted of CD8+ T cells sorted from blood (inferred from file names), taken from a patient given nivolumab and ipilimumab in sequence. The TCR originated in a human donor with melanoma. The V call is TRBV20-1, the J call TRBJ2-7; tentative D call: TRBD2 (6 bases). The CDR3 DNA follows: TGCAGTGCTTTTAGCGGAAACGAGCAGTACTTC. Translating gives CSAFSGNEQYF.